This T cell receptor (beta chain) was found in a study of blood T cell repertoires in COVID-19. As for the study in general: Both acute and convalescent COVID-19 samples were obtained from the United States, Italy and Spain. From T cells, B-cell-depleted T cells, or PBMCs came the material, which was cDNA or gDNA.

Original methodology: Amplification with reference gene primers provided the estimates of nucleated cell counts. TCRdb's table, derived via immunoSEQ multiplex PCR, lists solely in-frame clones and lacks some. V and J calls and clone size are copied from that table; D and trimming were computed from the DNA. This sample has 200,000 to 250,000 clones, with about 82% found just once. Sequenced input: peripheral blood. The receptor was derived from a man older than 75 with acute or convalescent COVID-19.

CDR3 amino acids: CASSQQTGYNSPLHF. Written as DNA, the CDR3 is TGCGCCAGCAGCCAGCAGACAGGGTATAATTCACCCCTCCACTTT. This chain links TRBV4-3 with TRBJ1-6; 7 positions match TRBD1. CDR3 length: 15 residues. From germline, CDR1 is LGHNA and CDR2 YSLEER. Unmatched junction bases numbered 3, after V lost 3 bases and J lost 4 bases.